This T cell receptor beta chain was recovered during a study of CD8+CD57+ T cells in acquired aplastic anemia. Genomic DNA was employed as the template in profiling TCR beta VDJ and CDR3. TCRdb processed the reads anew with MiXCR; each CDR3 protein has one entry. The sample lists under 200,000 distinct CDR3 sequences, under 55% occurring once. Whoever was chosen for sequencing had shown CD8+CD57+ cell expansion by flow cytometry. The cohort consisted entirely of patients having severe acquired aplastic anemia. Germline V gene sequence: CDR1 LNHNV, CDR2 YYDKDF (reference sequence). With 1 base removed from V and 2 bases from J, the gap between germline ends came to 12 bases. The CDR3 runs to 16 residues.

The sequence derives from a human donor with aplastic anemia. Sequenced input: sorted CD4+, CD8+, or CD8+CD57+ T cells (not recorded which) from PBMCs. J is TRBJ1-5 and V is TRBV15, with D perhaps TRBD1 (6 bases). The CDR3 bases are TGTGCCACCAGCAGAGGACAGGAGTTTGGCAATCAGCCCCAGCATTTT. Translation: CATSRGQEFGNQPQHF.